These T cell receptor beta chains were read from a single sample in a study of T cell changes during pregnancy in multiple sclerosis. Libraries were prepared by immunoSEQ multiplex PCR; TCRdb keeps only in-frame clonotypes and omits some of them. The sample yields 100,000 or so clones, around 93% seen once. The sample here was peripheral blood, taken in the third trimester of pregnancy. All receptors derive from a female donor with multiple sclerosis, enrolled in a pregnancy study. CDR3s leave out the opening cysteine and the closing phenylalanine or tryptophan. Fields, in order: V gene, J gene, CDR3 protein.

TRBV19	TRBJ1-2	ASSISDYGYT
TRBV7-9	TRBJ2-2	ASSRSGGENTGELF
TRBV27	TRBJ2-7	ASSPGLAGASYEQY
TRBV11-3	TRBJ2-2	ASSRTGTSVGAGELF
TRBV6-5	TRBJ2-7	ASSRGHDISYEQY
TRBV5-1	TRBJ1-1	ASSLGPGFDLEAF
TRBV28	TRBJ1-2	ASSETQGLRGYT
TRBV7-9	TRBJ2-7	ASSWQISYEQY
TRBV4-1	TRBJ2-2	ASSQDGNAGELF
TRBV29-1	-	SVPRGQSSYEQY
TRBV6-5	TRBJ2-7	ASSGTAPYEQY
TRBV29-1	TRBJ2-1	SAIAGGRPEQF
TRBV27	TRBJ2-6	ASTPGDRGSGANVLT
TRBV6-4	TRBJ2-1	ASSDSASGSGGEQF
TRBV9	TRBJ2-1	ASSGGLAGYNEQF
TRBV7-8	TRBJ1-5	ASSLAPRGGSNQPQH
TRBV19	TRBJ2-1	ASRPPGREGYNEQF
TRBV6-5	TRBJ1-1	AIREGPKAF
TRBV10-3	TRBJ2-2	AISLSAGGEAGELF
TRBV2	TRBJ2-1	ASKTSSYNEQF
TRBV28	TRBJ2-1	ASSFASGSWGEQF
TRBV27	TRBJ1-2	ASSIQGANYGYT
TRBV30	TRBJ1-1	APGGEAF
TRBV15	TRBJ1-4	ATSSREIGTNEKLF
TRBV14	TRBJ2-7	ASSLIGGGNEQY
TRBV7-2	TRBJ2-1	ASSSTSLPDEQF
TRBV4-3	TRBJ2-7	ASSQDGGTFEGEQY
TRBV29-1	TRBJ2-7	SVARQDLFDEQY
TRBV25-1	TRBJ1-2	ASSESETGLYGYT
TRBV19	TRBJ1-1	ASSLWTGGKMNTEAF
TRBV5-6	TRBJ1-5	ASSFGQGNQPQH
TRBV7-2	TRBJ2-7	ASSETQLRAMY
TRBV19	TRBJ2-3	ASSPGQGAVDTQY
TRBV6-1	TRBJ2-3	ASSALDTQY
TRBV28	TRBJ2-5	ASSVLAGGGGETQY
TRBV5-6	TRBJ2-6	ASSPFSGANVLT
TRBV7-6	TRBJ2-2	ASSLVGGNTGELF
TRBV6-5	TRBJ2-2	ASSSYLGSGELF
TRBV7-2	TRBJ2-1	ASSLSRSGPPYNEQF
TRBV4-1	TRBJ2-1	ASSQVQGAFYNEQF
TRBV2	TRBJ2-6	ASRSSGANVLT
TRBV2	TRBJ2-5	ASRGDRGPETQY
TRBV6-5	TRBJ1-1	ASSSLYQTEAF
TRBV9	TRBJ1-5	ASSVGVSGEPQH